The subject of this entry is one T cell receptor (beta chain). Looked up from germline, CDR1 is SGHAT and CDR2 is FQNNGV. Trimming removed 5 bases at V and 4 bases at J, with 12 bases between. The CDR3 has 14 residues. This entry is derived from a study of blood T cell repertoires in COVID-19. In the study overall: T cells, B-cell-depleted T cells, or PBMCs supplied cDNA or gDNA.

In the source study's methods: Reference gene primers were amplified, and this amplification served to estimate nucleated cell counts. Profiling relied on immunoSEQ multiplex PCR, and the TCRdb table lists in-frame clones only, not all of them. Clonal size and the V and J genes are those of that table, whereas D and trimming came from the DNA. Among 30,000 to 40,000 clones, almost 90% were seen once, and the ten largest hold around 25%. This rearrangement joins TRBV11-2 to TRBJ2-1; tentatively, D is TRBD1 (5 bases). The sequence came from a man aged 60-69 years with active or convalescent COVID-19. Sequencing input: peripheral blood. The CDR3 DNA reads TGTGCCAGCAGCAAGGACAATACGTACAATGAGCAGTTCTTC. Amino acids: CASSKDNTYNEQFF.